Listed below are T cell receptor beta chains from one sample, sequenced in a study of T-cell memory formation after mild COVID-19. TCRdb independently ran MiXCR on the 5' RACE reads; one entry per CDR3 protein. The sample consists of about 560,000 distinct CDR3 sequences, roughly a fifth of them appearing once. Material for sequencing was PBMCs or a T cell subset sorted from them (not recorded which). Receptors originate from an adult woman who had mild COVID-19 (a few samples of this study predate the infection). Cell type and time point are not known. CDR3s include the opening cysteine and the closing phenylalanine or tryptophan. The D gene is left open where the match is weak. Clone size, where shown, is once, few, many, or a class for clones that have expanded.

abundance	d_gene	j_gene	v_gene	CDR3nt	CDR3aa
.	.	TRBJ2-7	TRBV18	TGTGCCAGCTCATTACAGGGAGGTCCTTCCTACGAGCAGTACTTC	CASSLQGGPSYEQYF
.	.	TRBJ1-2	TRBV7-9	TGTGCCAGCAGCTTAGAGGGACACCCAAACTATGGCTACACCTTC	CASSLEGHPNYGYTF
.	.	TRBJ2-2	TRBV2	TGTGCCAGCAACCCCCTGACCGGGGAGCTGTTTTTT	CASNPLTGELFF
.	.	TRBJ2-4	TRBV7-2	TGTGCCAGCAGCCCATGGACAGCCCTAGCCAAAAACATTCAGTACTTC	CASSPWTALAKNIQYF
.	.	TRBJ1-2	TRBV20-1	TGCAGTGCTAGAGATATGGACACTGGATACTATGGCTACACCTTC	CSARDMDTGYYGYTF
few	.	TRBJ2-3	TRBV27	TGTGCCAGCAGAAAGGGTCCACGTTTCACAGATACGCAGTATTTT	CASRKGPRFTDTQYF
few	TRBD2	TRBJ2-1	TRBV19	TGTGCCAGTAAGCCCGGGACTAGCAGCAATGAGCAGTTCTTC	CASKPGTSSNEQFF
few	TRBD1	TRBJ2-7	TRBV29-1	TGCAGCGTTGAGCTGTGGACAGGGGGGAGCTACGAGCAGTACTTC	CSVELWTGGSYEQYF
.	.	TRBJ1-1	TRBV29-1	TGCAGCGTTGACAGGGCCATGAACACTGAAGCTTTCTTT	CSVDRAMNTEAFF
.	.	TRBJ2-5	TRBV5-6	TGTGCCAGCAGCTTTCGCCGAGCCGGGGAGACCCAGTACTTC	CASSFRRAGETQYF
.	.	TRBJ1-1	TRBV7-9	TGTGCCAGCAGCTCCCACTGGGACGGGAACACTGAAGCTTTCTTT	CASSSHWDGNTEAFF
.	TRBD1	TRBJ2-3	TRBV6-6	TGTGCCAGCAGTTATCAACGACAGGGGGATACGCAGTATTTT	CASSYQRQGDTQYF
few	.	TRBJ2-2	TRBV6-5	TGTGCCAGCAGCAGACAGCCCGTAACGCAGACCGGGGAGCTGTTTTTT	CASSRQPVTQTGELFF
few	TRBD1	TRBJ2-2	TRBV20-1	TGCAGTGCGCGGGACAGGCTACGTGGCTCCGGGGAGCTGTTTTTT	CSARDRLRGSGELFF
few	.	TRBJ1-2	TRBV25-1	TGTGCCAGCAGCGGATCCGAGGGCGGGATTGCAAATGGCTACACCTTC	CASSGSEGGIANGYTF
.	TRBD1	TRBJ1-5	TRBV5-1	TGCGCCAGCAGCTTGGGACAGGGAGAGCGTCAGCCCCAGCATTTT	CASSLGQGERQPQHF
.	TRBD1	TRBJ1-5	TRBV5-1	TGCGCCAGCAGCAAGACAGGGCCCAATCAGCCCCAGCATTTT	CASSKTGPNQPQHF
many	.	TRBJ2-3	TRBV5-5	TGTGCCAGCAGCTTGTATTCATCCTCAGATACGCAGTATTTT	CASSLYSSSDTQYF
few	.	TRBJ2-7	TRBV18	TGTGCCAGCTCACCACCGCAGAGGACCTACGAGCAGTACTTC	CASSPPQRTYEQYF
few	TRBD2	TRBJ2-1	TRBV12-3/TRBV12-4	TGTGCCAGCAGTTTAGTACTAGCGGGAGCCTATCTTGAGCAGTTCTTC	CASSLVLAGAYLEQFF
.	TRBD2	TRBJ2-5	TRBV20-1	TGCAGTGCTATCCAGGGAGCGGGAGGAGGGGAGACCCAGTACTTC	CSAIQGAGGGETQYF
few	.	TRBJ2-1	TRBV7-2	TGTGCCAGCACCCTCCCTAGCTCCTACAATGAGCAGTTCTTC	CASTLPSSYNEQFF
.	TRBD2	TRBJ2-3	TRBV4-1	TGCGCCATCTCTCAGGGACTACCCACAGATACGCAGTATTTT	CAISQGLPTDTQYF
.	TRBD2	TRBJ2-3	TRBV14	TGTGCCAGCAGCCAAGAGGTCATCGGGGGGGGTTGGACAGATACGCAGTATTTT	CASSQEVIGGGWTDTQYF
.	TRBD1	TRBJ1-5	TRBV6-6	TGTGCCAGCAGATGGGGACAGGGTGTGGGCAATCAGCCCCAGCATTTT	CASRWGQGVGNQPQHF
many	TRBD1	TRBJ2-2	TRBV7-2	TGTGCCAGCAGCTTAAGACAGGGCACCGGGGAGCTGTTTTTT	CASSLRQGTGELFF
few	.	TRBJ1-2	TRBV5-1	TGTGCCAGCAGCTTGGAGGCAGGGAACTATGGCTACACCTTC	CASSLEAGNYGYTF
few	TRBD2	TRBJ2-1	TRBV28	TGTGCCAGCAGAAAACTAGCGGGGGGGCCCAATGAGCAGTTCTTC	CASRKLAGGPNEQFF
.	TRBD1	TRBJ1-3	TRBV14	TGTGCCAGCAGCCGTCGGGACAGGATACGCTCTGGAAACACCATATATTTT	CASSRRDRIRSGNTIYF
once	TRBD2	TRBJ2-3	TRBV9	TGTGCCAGCAGCGTTGGTAAGCGGGAGGGCCTGAAAGCAGATACGCAGTATTTT	CASSVGKREGLKADTQYF
.	.	TRBJ2-1	TRBV6-4	TGTGCCAGCAGTGATATGGGCGGGACGGCAAAGCAGTTCTTC	CASSDMGGTAKQFF
medium-sized	.	TRBJ2-5	TRBV7-2	TGTGCCAGCAGCTTACCCCACCACAGACAAGAGACCCAGTACTTC	CASSLPHHRQETQYF
.	.	TRBJ2-5	TRBV11-1	TGTGCCAGCAGCCCCCATGGGGAGACCCAGTACTTC	CASSPHGETQYF
many	TRBD2	TRBJ2-3	TRBV7-2	TGTGCCAGCAGCTTGACACTCAGCGGGGCCCGGGATACGCAGTATTTT	CASSLTLSGARDTQYF
.	TRBD2	TRBJ2-1	TRBV18	TGTGCCAGCTCACCTCAGGGAGGGGACAATGAGCAGTTCTTC	CASSPQGGDNEQFF
.	.	TRBJ2-7	TRBV20-1	TGCAGTGCGCGACTCTCCTCCTACGAGCAGTACTTC	CSARLSSYEQYF
few	TRBD2	TRBJ2-7	TRBV4-2	TGTGCCAGCAGCCATAGGGACTACCACTCCTACGAGCAGTACTTC	CASSHRDYHSYEQYF
.	.	TRBJ2-1	TRBV7-2	TGTGCCAGCAGCCGCTCCGTGGTCAATGAGCAGTTCTTC	CASSRSVVNEQFF
.	TRBD1	TRBJ2-1	TRBV4-3	TGCGCCAGCAGCGACAGGGATGAGCAGTTCTTC	CASSDRDEQFF
.	.	TRBJ1-3	TRBV21-1	TGTGCCAGCAGCAAATGGGACCCCCAACAGGAATCTGGAAACACCATATATTTT	CASSKWDPQQESGNTIYF
few	TRBD2	TRBJ2-1	TRBV5-1	TGCGCCAGCAGCACCCAACCTAGCGGGAGAGGCAATGAGCAGTTCTTC	CASSTQPSGRGNEQFF
few	TRBD1	TRBJ1-1	TRBV5-1	TGCGCCAGCAGCCCGAGGCCCGGGACAGGGAACACTGAAGCTTTCTTT	CASSPRPGTGNTEAFF
.	.	TRBJ2-7	TRBV7-6	TGTGCCAGCACCCCGATTGGGGTTTACGAGCAGTACTTC	CASTPIGVYEQYF
few	.	TRBJ2-1	TRBV10-3	TGTGCCATCAGTGGCTCCGGGACTTTCAATGAGCAGTTCTTC	CAISGSGTFNEQFF